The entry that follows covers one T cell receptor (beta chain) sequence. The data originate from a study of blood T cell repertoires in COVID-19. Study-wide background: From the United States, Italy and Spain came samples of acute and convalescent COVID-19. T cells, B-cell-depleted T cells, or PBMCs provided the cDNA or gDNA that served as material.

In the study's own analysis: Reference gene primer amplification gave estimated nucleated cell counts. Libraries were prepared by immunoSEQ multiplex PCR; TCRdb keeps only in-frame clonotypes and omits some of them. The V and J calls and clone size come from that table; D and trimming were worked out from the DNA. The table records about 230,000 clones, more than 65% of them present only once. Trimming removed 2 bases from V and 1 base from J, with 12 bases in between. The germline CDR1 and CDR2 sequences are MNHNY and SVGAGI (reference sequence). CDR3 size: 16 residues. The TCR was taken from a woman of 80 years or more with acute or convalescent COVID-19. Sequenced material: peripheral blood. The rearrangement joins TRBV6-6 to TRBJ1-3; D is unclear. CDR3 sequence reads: CASSYLSGRSGNTIYF. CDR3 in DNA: TGTGCCAGCAGTTACCTATCTGGGAGATCTGGAAACACCATATATTTT.